Listed here are 28 T cell receptor beta chains from one sample, sequenced in a study of T cell repertoires in cytomegalovirus infection. Using its own MiXCR run on the reads, TCRdb lists one record per CDR3 protein. The table lists 200,000 to 250,000 distinct CDR3 sequences, approximately 24% of them singletons. The sequenced material came from CD8+ T cells from PBMCs. Receptor source: a human donor in good health (CMV status not recorded). Some clones in this sample may be carry-over from other donors' samples.

This clonotype showed up many times. The chain joins TRBV4-2 to TRBJ1-1, with a tentative D call TRBD1 (5 bases). The CDR3 has 13 residues. V was cut by 0 bases and J by 4 bases, with 6 bases left in between. Germline CDR1 is LGHNA and CDR2 is YNFKEQ. CDR3 bases: TGTGCCAGCAGCCAAGAGGGGGGCACTGAAGCTTTCTTT. This gives the protein CASSQEGGTEAFF.

The chain employs TRBV20-1 and TRBJ2-1; D possibly corresponds to TRBD1 (5 bases). CDR1 and CDR2 (germline): DFQATT, SNEGSKA (reference sequence). The germline V and J ends were trimmed by 1 base and 7 bases, with 11 bases remaining between them. This CDR3 spans 13 amino acids. The CDR3 nucleotides are TGCAGTGCTAGAGCCCCCGGACATAATGAGCAGTTCTTC. Residues: CSARAPGHNEQFF.

This clonotype was detected only a few times. The J gene is TRBJ2-1, the V gene TRBV4-1, with 8 bases fitting TRBD2. Trimming removed 0 bases from V and 5 bases from J; junction bases left unmatched: 6. The CDR3 contains 16 residues. The germline gives CDR1 MGHRA, CDR2 YSYEKL. CDR3 sequence reads: CASSQDPGGVDNEQFF. The CDR3 DNA sequence: TGCGCCAGCAGCCAAGACCCGGGGGGGGTGGACAATGAGCAGTTCTTC.

This clonotype was seen more than once but under ten times. This chain uses TRBV20-1 with TRBJ2-7; D gene ambiguous. Germline values: CDR1 DFQATT, CDR2 SNEGSKA (reference sequence). The V end was cut by 3 bases, the J end by 0 bases, with 12 bases between. The length of the CDR3 is 14 residues. The CDR3 spells CSARGNKDSYEQYF. CDR3 coding DNA: TGCAGTGCTAGGGGCAACAAGGACTCCTACGAGCAGTACTTC.

This rearrangement joins TRBV20-1 to TRBJ2-7; D not resolved. The V end lost 6 bases, the J end lost 0 bases, and 15 bases lay between the germline ends. Looked up from germline, CDR1 is DFQATT and CDR2 is SNEGSKA (reference sequence). The CDR3 is made up of 14 amino acids. CDR3 bases: TGCAGTGCCCGGCCGGTAGGAAGCTCCTACGAGCAGTACTTC. Translating it yields CSARPVGSSYEQYF.

The V gene is TRBV7-6, the J gene TRBJ1-5, with D perhaps matching TRBD1 (5 bases). The CDR3 length is 14 residues. Germline CDR1 SGHVS, CDR2 FNYEAQ. With 6 bases removed from V and 9 bases from J, the gap between germline ends came to 18 bases. Written as DNA, the CDR3 is TGTGCCAGCAGTCCTACAGGAGGGTTGGGGCCCCAGCATTTT. Translating gives CASSPTGGLGPQHF.

The chain combines TRBV28 with TRBJ2-3; 12 positions agree with TRBD2. Germline V CDR1 and CDR2: MDHEN, SYDVKM. The CDR3 consists of 17 residues. With 7 bases clipped from V and 3 bases from J, the junction kept 11 bases outside the gene matches. Here the CDR3 DNA reads TGTGCCAGCACGACCCTAGCGGGGGGGCCAGGTACAGATACGCAGTATTTT. It encodes CASTTLAGGPGTDTQYF.

This clonotype has more than one count but fewer than ten. The chain combines TRBV20-1 with TRBJ2-3; 11 nucleotides align to TRBD2. Losses at the gene ends were 3 bases for V and 6 bases for J; bases not matched to a gene: 2. CDR1 is DFQATT, CDR2 SNEGSKA, per germline (reference sequence). This CDR3 has 13 residues. DNA of the CDR3: TGCAGTGCTAGTAGCGGGGGGGCGGATACGCAGTATTTT. Its translation: CSASSGGADTQYF.

This clonotype occurred many times. The chain carries TRBV2 and TRBJ2-3; D remains unclear. Trimming left V 6 bases short and J 3 bases short, with 16 bases between. This CDR3 is 15 amino acids long. CDR1 and CDR2 (germline): SNHLY, FYNNEI. In nucleotides, the CDR3 is TGTGCCAGCAGGAGCCCTTCGGACGATACAGATACGCAGTATTTT. Its translation: CASRSPSDDTDTQYF.

There are many counts of this clonotype. CDR3 nucleotides: TGTGCCAGCAGACCATCCGTGGGGGGGGGGACAGATACGCAGTATTTT. It is translated as CASRPSVGGGTDTQYF. The chain is built from TRBV7-6 and TRBJ2-3; TRBD2 agrees at 7 bases. Per the germline V gene, CDR1 is SGHVS and CDR2 is FNYEAQ. Germline trimming cut 6 bases from V and 3 bases from J; bases unmatched to any gene: 12. CDR3 size: 16 residues.

The chain carries TRBV5-6 and TRBJ1-2; weak D call: TRBD1 (5 bases). The V gene lost 0 bases and the J gene lost 1 base, with 7 bases spanning the gap. The CDR3 is 14 amino acids. CDR1 is SGHDT, CDR2 YYEEEE, per germline. CDR3 DNA sequence: TGTGCCAGCAGCTTGGCAGGGAGTAACTATGGCTACACCTTC. Amino acid sequence: CASSLAGSNYGYTF.

The rearrangement joins TRBV7-9 to TRBJ1-5, with no clear D. The CDR3 consists of 12 residues. Germline CDR1 reads SEHNR; CDR2 reads FQNEAQ (reference sequence). V was cut by 1 base and J by 7 bases, with 5 bases left in between. The CDR3 DNA is TGTGCCAGCAGCTTAGGTCAACAGCCCCAGCATTTT. Translating gives CASSLGQQPQHF.

The J gene is TRBJ2-7, the V gene TRBV13, with 10 nucleotides matching TRBD2. The CDR3 has 15 amino acids. The V segment lost 4 bases and the J segment 3 bases; nucleotides outside the gene matches: 6. Germline values: CDR1 PRHDT, CDR2 FYEKMQ (reference sequence). Here the CDR3 DNA reads TGTGCCAGCAGCTCTGGGGGACTAGCGAACTACGAGCAGTACTTC. Translation gives CASSSGGLANYEQYF.

The chain uses TRBV2 and TRBJ2-3; 8 nucleotides align to TRBD2. From germline, CDR1 is SNHLY and CDR2 FYNNEI. V was pared by 4 bases and J by 1 base, with 4 bases of the junction left unmatched. This CDR3 comprises 15 residues. This CDR3 is CASSGSRGGTDTQYF. The CDR3 DNA reads TGTGCCAGCAGTGGCTCGCGGGGGGGCACAGATACGCAGTATTTT.

This clonotype occurred many times. V and J are TRBV3-1 and TRBJ1-5; D gene uncertain. Germline loops: CDR1 LGHDT, CDR2 YNNKEL (reference sequence). Trimming pared 1 base from V and 7 bases from J, leaving 8 bases between. The CDR3 spans 13 residues. CDR3 in DNA: TGTGCCAGCAGCCAAGGAGTGGGGCAGCCCCAGCATTTT. It is translated as CASSQGVGQPQHF.

In its sample, this clonotype was seen many times. The chain is built from TRBV7-6 and TRBJ2-3; a weak D match, TRBD2 (5 bases). Germline V gives CDR1 SGHVS, CDR2 FNYEAQ. V was clipped by 3 bases and J by 4 bases, with 14 bases between them. CDR3 size: 15 residues. CDR3 coding DNA: TGTGCCAGCAGCTTCTACGGTACCGGGGCAGATACGCAGTATTTT. This encodes CASSFYGTGADTQYF.

V and J are TRBV13 and TRBJ2-5, with TRBD2 as a possible D gene (5 bases). This CDR3 has 14 residues. V gave up 5 bases and J gave up 2 bases, with 12 bases separating them. Germline CDR1 reads PRHDT; CDR2 reads FYEKMQ (reference sequence). CDR3 protein: CASSGSADQETQYF. CDR3 DNA sequence: TGTGCCAGCAGCGGGAGTGCCGATCAAGAGACCCAGTACTTC.

This clonotype was counted ten times or more. This rearrangement joins TRBV7-2 to TRBJ1-1; no clear D gene. Germline CDR1 SGHTA, CDR2 FQGNSA. The CDR3 contains 14 residues. Trimming removed 3 bases at V and 1 base at J, with 9 bases between. The CDR3 DNA reads TGTGCCAGCAGCTTTTCATTTCCGAACACTGAAGCTTTCTTT. Its protein product is CASSFSFPNTEAFF. Combining the CDR3 with reference TRBV7-2 and TRBJ1-1 gives the whole variable domain GAGVSQSPSNKVTEKGKDVELRCDPISGHTALYWYRQSLGQGLEFLIYFQGNSAPDKSGLPSDRFSAERTGGSVSTLTIQRTQQEDSAVYLCASSFSFPNTEAFFGQGTRLTVV.

The chain carries TRBV12-3 or TRBV12-4 and TRBJ2-1; a weak D match, TRBD1 (5 bases). The CDR3 sequence is 14 residues long. The ends were cut back, 2 bases at V and 8 bases at J, with 13 bases in the middle. This CDR3 is CASSLFADTDEQFF. CDR3 DNA: TGTGCCAGCAGTTTATTCGCGGACACGGATGAGCAGTTCTTC.

As regards this clonotype: One end of the junction varies from germline; a read error may be responsible. The genes are TRBV12-3 or TRBV12-4 and TRBJ2-7, with D perhaps being TRBD1 or TRBD2 (5 bases each). The CDR3 loop spans 13 amino acids. Here the CDR3 reads CVSRPGPAYEQYF. CDR3 bases: TGTGTCAGCAGACCGGGACCCGCCTACGAGCAGTACTTC.

This clonotype was recorded a few times. Written as DNA, the CDR3 is TGTGCCAGCAGCCAAGACAGGGTCCAGGCGGGGGCCAACGTCCTGACTTTC. It is translated as CASSQDRVQAGANVLTF. This sequence joins TRBV14 and TRBJ2-6; tentative D call: TRBD1 (5 bases). This CDR3 has 17 residues. Germline CDR1 reads SGHDN; CDR2 reads FVKESK. Trimming left V 0 bases short and J 4 bases short, with 13 bases between.

The chain links TRBV12-3 or TRBV12-4 to TRBJ1-4, with 9 bases aligning to TRBD1. CDR3 size: 18 residues. V shed 9 bases, J shed 0 bases, and the junction held 14 bases outside the gene matches. The CDR3, as DNA: TGTGCCAGAACTGGGACAGGGACCAGCATTGCAACTAATGAAAAACTGTTTTTT. Translation gives CARTGTGTSIATNEKLFF.

This clonotype was seen many times. J is TRBJ1-4 and V is TRBV6-6; D not resolved. The CDR3 contains 12 residues. The V gene lost 2 bases and the J gene lost 8 bases, with 6 bases spanning the gap. From germline, CDR1 is MNHNY and CDR2 SVGAGI (reference sequence). The CDR3 DNA reads TGTGCCAGCAGTTACGGGTGGGAAAAACTGTTTTTT. It yields the protein CASSYGWEKLFF.

The chain carries TRBV7-9 and TRBJ1-1; D call uncertain. Per germline, CDR1 SEHNR and CDR2 FQNEAQ (reference sequence). V lost 4 bases and J 8 bases, leaving 17 bases between the germline ends. The CDR3 is 14 residues long. Here the CDR3 reads CASSSLGVTEEAFF. CDR3 DNA: TGTGCCAGCAGCTCCCTGGGTGTAACAGAAGAAGCTTTCTTT.

This clonotype appeared a few times. The V and J genes are TRBV29-1 and TRBJ2-7; 7 bases are shared with TRBD1. CDR1 and CDR2 (germline): SQVTM, ANQGSEA. V lost 7 bases, J lost 0 bases, and 12 bases stayed unmatched. CDR3 length: 15 residues. Here the CDR3 reads CSATGTALSSYEQYF. The CDR3 bases are TGCAGCGCCACGGGGACAGCGCTAAGCTCCTACGAGCAGTACTTC.

In regard to this clonotype: A much more abundant neighbour one base away suggests this may be a read error. J is TRBJ1-4 and V is TRBV20-1; tentatively, D is TRBD1 (6 bases). This CDR3 is 15 amino acids long. Germline-derived CDR1 and CDR2 are DFQATT and SNEGSKA (reference sequence). The CDR3 region has the DNA TGCAGTGCTCCCGACCGGACAGAGACTAATAAAAAACTGTTTTTT. This gives the protein CSAPDRTETNKKLFF.

This clonotype was observed a few times. The chain joins TRBV29-1 to TRBJ1-5; perhaps TRBD1 as D (5 bases). Germline V gives CDR1 SQVTM, CDR2 ANQGSEA. V was clipped by 2 bases and J by 5 bases, with 13 bases between them. This CDR3 is 14 amino acids long. CDR3 DNA sequence: TGCAGCGTTGAAAACAGGAGCAACGATCAGCCCCAGCATTTT. Translated: CSVENRSNDQPQHF.

Concerning this clonotype: A much larger clone differs from this one at a single base, so this may be a read error. The chain couples TRBV11-2 to TRBJ2-5; D unresolved. From germline, CDR1 is SGHAT and CDR2 FQNNGV. V dropped 2 bases and J dropped 2 bases, with 0 bases sitting between them. The CDR3 has 11 residues. The CDR3 region is CASSLQETQYF. Written as DNA, the CDR3 is TGTGCCAGCAGCTTACAAGAGACCCAGTACTTC.